This T cell receptor (beta chain) was sequenced in a study of blood T cell dynamics during melanoma immunotherapy. In the study overall: Metastatic melanoma patients received first-line pembrolizumab or nivolumab plus ipilimumab.

Noted time point: week 3, after first cycle of checkpoint inhibitor. Patients had no prior systemic cancer treatment, immunosuppressants or other active cancers. The germline V gene encodes CDR1 MDHEN and CDR2 SYDVKM. Trimming removed 11 bases at V and 7 bases at J, with 5 bases between. The CDR3 extends over 8 amino acids. General observations from the study: Unlike progressors, later disease-control patients had W3 repertoires gaining clonality or diversity. It remained unknown if the driving T cell clones were melanoma-specific.

As to this clone: Its target is unknown.

Clones were sequenced by immunoSEQ multiplex PCR, and TCRdb holds only the in-frame ones, with some missing. The repertoire holds over 15,000 clones, with roughly nine tenths as singletons. The clonotype was recovered from a human donor with melanoma. The chain employs TRBV28 and TRBJ2-5, with D perhaps TRBD2 (5 bases). This specimen consisted of blood, obtained from a patient treated with checkpoint blockade. CDR3 bases: TGTGCCGCGGGGACCCAGTACTTC. Protein product: CAAGTQYF.